Shown below are 7 T cell receptor beta chains from a single sample sequenced in a study of blood T cell repertoires in COVID-19 (dated by TCRdb to about 2020). The protocol used for the library was the immunoSEQ multiplex PCR assay. TCRdb stores this immuneACCESS table with in-frame sequences only. Part of the clones is absent; in the studies checked, under half of the shortfall reflects unresolved V genes, and no reason is known for the rest. For this sample the table gives hundreds of thousands of clones, of which about 90% were detected only once. The ten biggest clones cover approximately 1.5% of the sample. Sequencing used PBMCs or T cells enriched from blood (not recorded which). The receptors derive from a woman younger than 35 with acute COVID-19.

The chain carries TRBV27 and TRBJ2-1; 12 bases fit TRBD2. With 1 base clipped from V and 5 bases from J, the junction kept 12 bases outside the gene matches. The germline gives CDR1 MNHEY, CDR2 SMNVEV (reference sequence). This CDR3 is 19 amino acids long. This chain's CDR3 is CASSLYDLAGGPRDNEQFF. The CDR3, as DNA: TGTGCCAGCAGTTTATACGATCTAGCGGGAGGGCCAAGGGACAATGAGCAGTTCTTC.

This chain connects TRBV5-3 to TRBJ1-5, with 8 bases aligning to TRBD1. TRBV5-3 carries the ORF label, with uncertain function. V dropped 0 bases and J dropped 9; count of bases not matched to a gene: 5. The CDR3 length is 14 residues. CDR3 amino acids: CARSLGTGTRPQHF. The CDR3 DNA reads as TGTGCCAGAAGCTTGGGGACAGGGACCCGGCCCCAGCATTTT.

CDR3 coding DNA: TGTGCCAGCTCACCACTTGGGACAGGGGGCCGATCGAACATTCAGTACTTC. Translating it yields CASSPLGTGGRSNIQYF. The rearrangement uses TRBV18 and TRBJ2-4; 12 bases are a match to TRBD1. Germline V gives CDR1 KGHSH, CDR2 LQKENI. V lost 1 base to trimming and J lost 7 bases; unmatched junction nucleotides: 8. CDR3 length: 17 residues.

The count of this clone is one. The chain recombines TRBV7-2 with TRBJ1-2, with D unclear. Germline V gene sequence: CDR1 SGHTA, CDR2 FQGNSA. The CDR3 runs to 14 residues. Deletions cut 4 bases from V and 4 bases from J, with 13 bases between. The CDR3 sequence is CASSSQVGSYGYTF. The CDR3 nucleotides read TGTGCCAGCAGCTCTCAGGTGGGGAGCTATGGCTACACCTTC.

The sample holds a few counts of this clone. V is TRBV6-5 and J is TRBJ1-2; D is possibly TRBD1 (5 bases). The CDR3 spans 15 residues. Germline values: CDR1 MNHEY, CDR2 SVGAGI. Trimming left V 6 bases short and J 1 base short, with 15 bases between. This CDR3 is CASRYNGGDNYGYTF. The CDR3 nucleotides are TGTGCCAGCAGGTATAATGGAGGGGATAACTATGGCTACACCTTC.

The V and J genes are TRBV6-5 and TRBJ2-1, with 12 nucleotides matching TRBD1. This CDR3 spans 15 amino acids. The J segment lost 7 bases and the V segment lost 8 bases, leaving 9 bases of the junction unmatched. Germline V gives CDR1 MNHEY, CDR2 SVGAGI. The DNA of the CDR3 is TGTGCCAGCGGGGGACAGGGGGCGCCTTATAATGAGCAGTTCTTC. It is translated as CASGGQGAPYNEQFF.

This clone has just one count. The chain couples TRBV18 to TRBJ1-4; no clear D. The V end was cut by 5 bases, the J end by 8 bases, with 12 bases between. Germline V CDR1 and CDR2: KGHSH, LQKENI. The CDR3 has 13 residues. CDR3 residues: CASSFASTEKLFF. DNA of the CDR3: TGTGCCAGCTCATTCGCCTCCACAGAAAAACTGTTTTTT.